The rows below give T cell receptor beta chains drawn from one sample of a study of blood T cell repertoires in COVID-19. The repertoire was sequenced with immunoSEQ multiplex PCR; TCRdb's copy has only in-frame clones and lacks some. The sample records about 380,000 clones, 88% being singletons. Sequencing was carried out using PBMCs or T cells enriched from blood (not recorded which). The source is a woman under 30 who had recovered from COVID-19. The CDR3 runs from the conserved cysteine through the conserved F or W. A D gene is named only where the DNA matches it firmly. For some rows the clone size is stated as once, few or many, or as a class when expanded; others skip it.

clone size: .; V gene: TRBV27; D gene: .; J gene: TRBJ2-3; CDR3 DNA: TGTGCCAGCAGGATGAGCGGTAGCACAGATACGCAGTATTTT; CDR3 protein: CASRMSGSTDTQYF
clone size: .; V gene: TRBV28; D gene: .; J gene: TRBJ1-6; CDR3 DNA: TGTGCCAGCAGTCCGGGACAAACTTCACCCCTCCACTTT; CDR3 protein: CASSPGQTSPLHF
clone size: .; V gene: TRBV9; D gene: TRBD1; J gene: TRBJ2-7; CDR3 DNA: TGTGCCAGCAGCCCCCGGACAGGGGGATACGAGCAGTACTTC; CDR3 protein: CASSPRTGGYEQYF
clone size: .; V gene: TRBV18; D gene: TRBD1; J gene: TRBJ2-7; CDR3 DNA: TGTGCCAGCTCACCTTCCGGGACAGGGGGCTCCGAGCAGTACTTC; CDR3 protein: CASSPSGTGGSEQYF
clone size: few; V gene: TRBV5-1; D gene: .; J gene: TRBJ1-5; CDR3 DNA: TGCGCCAGCAGCCCCTCAGGGGCTAATCAGCCCCAGCATTTT; CDR3 protein: CASSPSGANQPQHF
clone size: .; V gene: TRBV18; D gene: .; J gene: TRBJ1-1; CDR3 DNA: TGTGCCAGCTCACCCGTGAGGGTGGGCACTGAAGCTTTCTTT; CDR3 protein: CASSPVRVGTEAFF
clone size: .; V gene: TRBV6-5; D gene: TRBD2; J gene: TRBJ2-7; CDR3 DNA: TGTGCCAGCAGTTCGGCGGGGGGCGAGCAGTACTTC; CDR3 protein: CASSSAGGEQYF
clone size: .; V gene: TRBV5-1; D gene: .; J gene: TRBJ1-5; CDR3 DNA: TGCGCCAGCAGTTCGGGGGATAGCAATCAGCCCCAGCATTTT; CDR3 protein: CASSSGDSNQPQHF
clone size: .; V gene: TRBV29-1; D gene: .; J gene: TRBJ2-5; CDR3 DNA: TGCAGCGTTGAGGGGAGGAGGGGGCAGACCCAGTACTTC; CDR3 protein: CSVEGRRGQTQYF
clone size: .; V gene: TRBV30; D gene: TRBD2; J gene: TRBJ2-1; CDR3 DNA: TGTGCCTGGAGTGGTCCCAGGCCCGGGAGGAATGAGCAGTTCTTC; CDR3 protein: CAWSGPRPGRNEQFF
clone size: once; V gene: TRBV7-3; D gene: TRBD2; J gene: TRBJ2-3; CDR3 DNA: TGTGCCAGCAGCCCCCCCGGGACTACCCGCACAGATACGCAGTATTTT; CDR3 protein: CASSPPGTTRTDTQYF
clone size: .; V gene: TRBV5-1; D gene: .; J gene: TRBJ1-6; CDR3 DNA: TGCGCCAGCAGCGAACAGGGTCTGGCTGTCGGTTCACCCCTCCACTTT; CDR3 protein: CASSEQGLAVGSPLHF
clone size: .; V gene: TRBV4-2; D gene: .; J gene: TRBJ2-1; CDR3 DNA: TGTGCCAGCAGCCTAGAGACAATCAATGAGCAGTTCTTC; CDR3 protein: CASSLETINEQFF
clone size: .; V gene: TRBV5-1; D gene: TRBD2; J gene: TRBJ2-5; CDR3 DNA: TGCGCCAGCAGCCTTAGCGGGGGTGAGGAGACCCAGTACTTC; CDR3 protein: CASSLSGGEETQYF
clone size: .; V gene: TRBV6-5; D gene: .; J gene: TRBJ1-2; CDR3 DNA: TGTGCCAGCGAACTCGGCAGGGATATTAACTATGGCTACACCTTC; CDR3 protein: CASELGRDINYGYTF
clone size: .; V gene: TRBV28; D gene: TRBD1; J gene: TRBJ1-5; CDR3 DNA: TGTGCCAGCAGATCGCGTCCGGGACAGGGGAATCAGCCCCAGCATTTT; CDR3 protein: CASRSRPGQGNQPQHF
clone size: .; V gene: TRBV9; D gene: TRBD2; J gene: TRBJ2-1; CDR3 DNA: TGTGCCAGCAGCAGGACTAGCGGGGGGTATTACAATGAGCAGTTCTTC; CDR3 protein: CASSRTSGGYYNEQFF
clone size: .; V gene: TRBV3-1/TRBV3-2; D gene: .; J gene: TRBJ1-1; CDR3 DNA: TGTGCCAGCAGCCATATGAGTAACACTGAAGCTTTCTTT; CDR3 protein: CASSHMSNTEAFF
clone size: .; V gene: TRBV28; D gene: .; J gene: TRBJ1-5; CDR3 DNA: TGTGCCAGCAGTTTGACAGGTAAGGGCAATCAGCCCCAGCATTTT; CDR3 protein: CASSLTGKGNQPQHF
clone size: .; V gene: TRBV5-1; D gene: .; J gene: TRBJ2-5; CDR3 DNA: TGCGCCAGCAGCTTGAACCGGCAAGAGACCCAGTACTTC; CDR3 protein: CASSLNRQETQYF
clone size: .; V gene: TRBV5-6; D gene: TRBD2; J gene: TRBJ2-5; CDR3 DNA: TGTGCCAGCAGCTTGTCAAGCGGGGGGCTCCAGGGAGAGACCCAGTACTTC; CDR3 protein: CASSLSSGGLQGETQYF
clone size: many; V gene: TRBV11-2; D gene: .; J gene: TRBJ1-1; CDR3 DNA: TGTGCCAGCAGCTTAGTCGGGGGTTATGAAGCTTTCTTT; CDR3 protein: CASSLVGGYEAFF
clone size: .; V gene: TRBV7-6; D gene: TRBD2; J gene: TRBJ2-3; CDR3 DNA: TGTGCCAGCAGTCGGCCCTCTAGCGGGGGGGCCCCAGATACGCAGTATTTT; CDR3 protein: CASSRPSSGGAPDTQYF
clone size: once; V gene: TRBV18; D gene: .; J gene: TRBJ1-1; CDR3 DNA: TGTGCCAGCTCACCTAGACAGAACACTGAAGCTTTCTTT; CDR3 protein: CASSPRQNTEAFF
clone size: few; V gene: TRBV5-6; D gene: .; J gene: TRBJ2-7; CDR3 DNA: TGTGCCAGCAGCTCTAGTGGGACACCCTCCTACGAGCAGTACTTC; CDR3 protein: CASSSSGTPSYEQYF
clone size: few; V gene: TRBV7-9; D gene: TRBD1; J gene: TRBJ2-7; CDR3 DNA: TGTGCCAGCAGCTCCCGGGACAGGGATACCTACGAGCAGTACTTC; CDR3 protein: CASSSRDRDTYEQYF
clone size: .; V gene: TRBV5-1; D gene: .; J gene: TRBJ2-2; CDR3 DNA: TGCGCCAGCAGCTTGGCCCGGGTAGCCACCGGGGAGCTGTTTTTT; CDR3 protein: CASSLARVATGELFF